This T cell receptor (beta chain) was sequenced during a study of cytomegalovirus exposure and HLA in healthy donors. Study-wide results and limits: In vitro work confirmed that three CMV-associated chains recognize CMV antigens. The investigators catalogued some 150 TCR beta chains as cytomegalovirus-associated.

V was clipped by 3 bases and J by 2 bases, with 21 bases between them. CDR1 is SGDLS, CDR2 YYNGEE, per germline. The CDR3 contains 18 residues. The method was immunoSEQ multiplex PCR; TCRdb's version includes in-frame clones alone and lacks a portion of them. The data contain over 50,000 clones, almost 95% of them seen just once; the ten biggest clones take up over 4%. Concerning this clone: The antigen remains undetermined.

The V and J genes are TRBV9 and TRBJ2-1; D perhaps matches TRBD2 (5 bases). The sequence was collected from a man aged 18-30 years in good health and CMV-seropositive. The sequencing input was PBMCs. The CDR3 nucleotides are TGTGCCAGCAGCGCCCGACTGCTACGGGCCGGGGCCTACAATGAGCAGTTCTTC. Translation gives CASSARLLRAGAYNEQFF.